This is a list of T cell receptor beta chains from one sample in a study of T cell responses to AZD1222 COVID-19 vaccine. Assay: immunoSEQ multiplex PCR; the TCRdb copy retains only in-frame clones and omits some. The sample holds about 130,000 clones, 80% to 95% seen once. The sequencing used peripheral blood, collected on day 0 of AZD1222 vaccination. The receptor set was obtained from an adult in good health. The CDR3 runs from the conserved cysteine through the conserved F or W. D genes are given only for firm matches. A clone size is listed for some rows: how often the clone was seen (once, few, many), or a class if it is expanded.

cdr3_aa cdr3_nt d_call j_call clone_size v_call
CASSLVAKYEQYF TGTGCCAGCAGCTTGGTTGCGAAATACGAGCAGTACTTC NA TRBJ2-7 NA TRBV5-8
CASSLPRTQAYLYGYTF TGTGCCAGCAGCTTGCCACGTACACAGGCCTACCTCTATGGCTACACCTTC NA TRBJ1-2 NA TRBV5-5
CASRRTGGHTEAFF TGTGCCAGCAGAAGGACAGGGGGCCACACTGAAGCTTTCTTT TRBD1 TRBJ1-1 NA TRBV27
CASSVLRDRTGELFF TGTGCCAGCAGCGTACTCAGGGATCGCACCGGGGAGCTGTTTTTT NA TRBJ2-2 NA TRBV9
CASSYSGKAFF TGTGCCAGCAGTTACTCGGGAAAAGCTTTCTTT NA TRBJ1-1 once TRBV6-5
CAINRGADTQYF TGTGCCATCAACCGGGGAGCAGATACGCAGTATTTT NA TRBJ2-3 NA TRBV10-3
CASSGQFSGNTIYF TGTGCCAGCAGCGGTCAATTCTCTGGAAACACCATATATTTT NA TRBJ1-3 once TRBV7-2
CASRKEVNTEAFF TGTGCCAGCAGAAAGGAAGTGAACACTGAAGCTTTCTTT NA TRBJ1-1 NA TRBV6-4
CASSQDPLLGGEKLFF TGTGCCAGCAGCCAAGACCCACTCCTAGGGGGTGAAAAACTGTTTTTT NA TRBJ1-4 NA TRBV3-1/TRBV3-2
CASSRESGFSGNTIYF TGTGCCAGCAGCCGGGAGAGTGGGTTCTCTGGAAACACCATATATTTT NA TRBJ1-3 NA TRBV21-1
CASSQNHEQYF TGTGCCAGCAGCCAAAATCACGAGCAGTACTTC NA TRBJ2-7 NA TRBV3-1/TRBV3-2
CASSLGVYYSDEQFF TGTGCCAGCAGCTTAGGAGTGTATTATAGCGATGAGCAGTTCTTC NA TRBJ2-1 NA TRBV7-6
CAWKRETQYF TGTGCCTGGAAGAGGGAGACCCAGTACTTC NA TRBJ2-5 NA TRBV30
CASRQPTGTSQYF TGTGCCAGCAGGCAACCCACCGGGACTAGCCAGTACTTC TRBD2 TRBJ2-5 NA TRBV7-8
CASSEGTPQHF TGTGCCAGCAGTGAGGGGACTCCCCAGCATTTT NA TRBJ1-5 NA TRBV6-1
CASSHGTTGANVLTF TGTGCCAGCAGTCACGGGACCACTGGGGCCAACGTCCTGACTTTC NA TRBJ2-6 NA TRBV6-2/TRBV6-3
CASSEGGLRAEAFF TGCGCCAGCAGTGAAGGGGGGTTACGGGCTGAAGCTTTCTTT NA TRBJ1-1 NA TRBV10-2
CASSYSIQGYGYTF TGTGCCAGCAGTTACTCGATCCAGGGATATGGCTACACCTTC NA TRBJ1-2 NA TRBV6-5
CASSPKGRRRGGNTIYF TGTGCCAGCTCACCGAAAGGACGAAGAAGAGGGGGAAACACCATATATTTT NA TRBJ1-3 NA TRBV18
CASSPGLLGANEKLFF TGTGCCAGCTCACCAGGCTTATTGGGAGCTAATGAAAAACTGTTTTTT NA TRBJ1-4 NA TRBV18
CASSITGPQGQPQHF TGTGCCAGTAGTATAACCGGACCCCAGGGGCAGCCCCAGCATTTT NA TRBJ1-5 NA TRBV19
CASSSTGIKNIQYF TGTGCCAGCAGTTCTACAGGGATCAAAAACATTCAGTACTTC NA TRBJ2-4 NA TRBV28
CSASLLAGENEQFF TGCAGTGCTAGTCTCCTAGCGGGAGAGAATGAGCAGTTCTTC TRBD2 TRBJ2-1 NA TRBV20-1
CAWSSGGGPTLYGYTF TGTGCCTGGTCATCCGGGGGCGGTCCCACGCTATATGGCTACACCTTC NA TRBJ1-2 once TRBV30
CASSPSGQGTEAFF TGTGCCAGCAGTCCTTCGGGACAGGGGACTGAAGCTTTCTTT TRBD1 TRBJ1-1 NA TRBV6-5
CASSVGGTSGEQFF TGTGCCAGCAGCGTAGGAGGGACTAGCGGTGAGCAGTTCTTC TRBD2 TRBJ2-1 NA TRBV9
CASSQERMSGYEQYF TGTGCCAGCAGCCAAGAACGGATGTCAGGATACGAGCAGTACTTC NA TRBJ2-7 once TRBV3-1/TRBV3-2
CASSPNLSYEQYF TGTGCCAGCAGCCCGAACCTCTCCTACGAGCAGTACTTC NA TRBJ2-7 NA TRBV11-1
CASSLAPGQRNTEAFF TGCGCCAGCAGCTTGGCCCCCGGACAGCGGAACACTGAAGCTTTCTTT NA TRBJ1-1 NA TRBV5-1
CASSVARGGQPQHF TGTGCCAGCAGTGTAGCTAGAGGGGGTCAGCCCCAGCATTTT NA TRBJ1-5 NA TRBV27
CASSTPPGGDIGYEQYF TGTGCCAGTAGTACCCCTCCAGGGGGCGACATAGGCTACGAGCAGTACTTC TRBD1 TRBJ2-7 NA TRBV19
CASSAHPGTDTQYF TGTGCCAGCAGCGCTCATCCCGGCACAGATACGCAGTATTTT NA TRBJ2-3 once TRBV11-2
CAWRQGNQPQHF TGTGCCTGGCGACAGGGCAATCAGCCCCAGCATTTT NA TRBJ1-5 NA TRBV30
CAWSTTGAGSYEQYF TGTGCCTGGAGTACGACAGGGGCCGGATCCTACGAGCAGTACTTC TRBD1 TRBJ2-7 once TRBV30
CASSSSGDYGYTF TGTGCCAGCAGTTCCTCAGGGGACTATGGCTACACCTTC NA TRBJ1-2 NA TRBV6-5
CASSPRLAGGSETQYF TGTGCCAGCAGCCCCCGACTAGCGGGAGGCTCGGAGACCCAGTACTTC TRBD2 TRBJ2-5 few TRBV14
CASSPTGGQTGQPQHF TGTGCCAGCAGCCCAACAGGGGGCCAGACGGGTCAGCCCCAGCATTTT TRBD1 TRBJ1-5 NA TRBV7-8
CASSQVSGVTEAFF TGTGCCAGCAGCCAAGTATCAGGGGTTACTGAAGCTTTCTTT NA TRBJ1-1 NA TRBV14
CASSIKTSGRGGNEQFF TGTGCCAGTAGTATTAAGACTAGCGGGAGAGGGGGGAATGAGCAGTTCTTC TRBD2 TRBJ2-1 once TRBV19
CASSIEVPLLNEKLFF TGTGCCAGTAGTATTGAGGTCCCCCTACTTAATGAAAAACTGTTTTTT NA TRBJ1-4 once TRBV19
CATGMPDTQYF TGTGCCACCGGAATGCCAGATACGCAGTATTTT NA TRBJ2-3 once TRBV10-3
CASSFTSGAREASYNEQFF TGCGCCAGCAGCTTTACTAGCGGGGCTCGGGAGGCTTCCTACAATGAGCAGTTCTTC TRBD2 TRBJ2-1 NA TRBV5-1
CASSGGLPSYEQYF TGTGCCAGCAGCGGGGGGCTTCCGTCCTACGAGCAGTACTTC NA TRBJ2-7 NA TRBV7-9
CATLSRGKSTDTQYF TGCGCCACCCTCTCCCGGGGGAAGTCCACAGATACGCAGTATTTT NA TRBJ2-3 NA TRBV10-1
CASCPPSGSRHSPLHF TGTGCCAGCTGCCCCCCATCGGGGTCCCGCCATTCACCCCTCCACTTT NA TRBJ1-6 NA TRBV2